A selection of T cell receptor beta chains follows, all from one sample in a study of beta chain features in type 1 diabetes. Produced via immunoSEQ multiplex PCR; TCRdb's table is partial and in-frame only. The table lists over 500,000 clones, roughly a sixth of them singletons. Specimen: naive CD4+ T cells from blood. These receptors all come from a man between 18 and 29 years old in good health. Each CDR3 is given with its conserved first and last residue. The D gene is left open where the match is weak. For some rows the clone size is stated as once, few or many, or as a class when expanded; others skip it.

v_call	d_call	j_call	clone_size	cdr3_nt	cdr3_aa
TRBV7-6	TRBD2	TRBJ2-5	.	TGTGCCAGCAGCTTAGCGCTACGGGGGGAATCTAGCGCCAAGAAGACCCAGTACTTC	CASSLALRGESSAKKTQYF
TRBV7-9	.	TRBJ1-2	few	TGTGCCAGCAGCTTAGCTTCGACAGCGTATGGCTACACCTTC	CASSLASTAYGYTF
TRBV25-1	.	TRBJ2-6	.	TGTGCCAGCAGGGGACGAACCCCAGGAACGGCGGGCGTCCTGACTTTC	CASRGRTPGTAGVLTF
TRBV6-6	.	TRBJ1-2	few	TGTGCCAGCAGAAATCGACTCTCCCTCTATGGCTACACCTTC	CASRNRLSLYGYTF
TRBV4-3	TRBD2	TRBJ2-3	few	TGCGCCAGCAGCCAAGGCACAACACTAGCGGGAGCCCATACGCAGTATTTT	CASSQGTTLAGAHTQYF
TRBV29-1	.	TRBJ1-6	.	TGCAGCGTAGGCGGACCTAATTCACCCCTCCACTTT	CSVGGPNSPLHF
TRBV18	.	TRBJ2-6	few	TGTGCCAGCTCACCTGCCGGGGCCAACGTCCTGACTTTC	CASSPAGANVLTF
TRBV25-1	TRBD1	TRBJ1-2	.	TGTGCCAGCAGTGCAAGACAGGGCCACTATGGCTACACCTTC	CASSARQGHYGYTF
TRBV27	.	TRBJ2-5	few	TGTGCCAGCAGTTATCAAGGGCCGTCCCAAGAGACCCAGTACTTC	CASSYQGPSQETQYF
TRBV27	TRBD2	TRBJ2-7	few	TGTGCCAGCAGTGTTGCGGGAGGGTCATACGAGCAGTACTTC	CASSVAGGSYEQYF
TRBV2	.	TRBJ1-5	.	TGTGCCAGCAAGGCTGATGGGTATAGCAATCAGCCCCAGCATTTT	CASKADGYSNQPQHF
TRBV30	.	TRBJ1-1	.	TGTGCCTGGAACCCAATGGGGGTGCACACTGAAGCTTTCTTT	CAWNPMGVHTEAFF
TRBV20-1	.	TRBJ2-5	few	TGCAGTGTACGGCAGAAAGAGACCCAGTACTTC	CSVRQKETQYF
TRBV9	.	TRBJ2-3	.	TGTGCCAGCAGCGTAGTTGGCGCGGCAAACACACATACGCAGTATTTT	CASSVVGAANTHTQYF
TRBV11-3	.	TRBJ2-3	.	TGTGCCAGCAGCTTAGATGGAGTCGGCGGGGATACGCAGTATTTT	CASSLDGVGGDTQYF
TRBV27	.	TRBJ1-3	.	TGTGCCAGCAGTTTAAGGGGAAGATTTGGAAACACCATATATTTT	CASSLRGRFGNTIYF
TRBV29-1	.	TRBJ1-2	few	TGCAGCGACCAGGATAACTATGGCTACACCTTC	CSDQDNYGYTF
TRBV29-1	.	TRBJ2-1	.	TGCAGCGTTGGAACGGGTAGGGTGGGCAATGAGCAGTTCTTC	CSVGTGRVGNEQFF
TRBV13	TRBD2	TRBJ2-3	few	TGTGCCAGCAGCTTGTTAGGACTAGCGGGCAGCACAGATACGCAGTATTTT	CASSLLGLAGSTDTQYF
TRBV7-2	.	TRBJ1-2	.	TGTGCCAGCAGCTTAGAGACAGGCGGCTACTATGGCTACACCTTC	CASSLETGGYYGYTF
TRBV19	.	TRBJ2-7	.	TGTGCCAGTAGTAATTCGTTGCAGGGGTCCCACGAGCAGTACTTC	CASSNSLQGSHEQYF
TRBV18	.	TRBJ2-3	few	TGTGCCAGCTCCCCGGCACCACGCACAGATACGCAGTATTTT	CASSPAPRTDTQYF
TRBV28	.	TRBJ1-2	few	TGTGCCAGCAGTTTAACGACCGGAGGTAGCTATGGCTACACCTTC	CASSLTTGGSYGYTF
TRBV6-5	.	TRBJ2-7	.	TGTGCCAGCAGTTACGGAGGGGGGTACTACGAGCAGTACTTC	CASSYGGGYYEQYF
TRBV7-2	.	TRBJ1-3	.	TGTGCCAGCAGCTTCGCCCTGACCCCCGGAAACACCATATATTTT	CASSFALTPGNTIYF
TRBV6-5	.	TRBJ2-3	.	TGTGCCAGCAGTTACGATCGGAGCACAGATACGCAGTATTTT	CASSYDRSTDTQYF
TRBV6-6	.	TRBJ2-1	.	TGTGCCAGCAGTTACTCGGGGCGGGGCAGGGTAGATGAGCAGTTCTTC	CASSYSGRGRVDEQFF
TRBV9	TRBD2	TRBJ2-1	.	TGTGCCAGCAGCTCGGGACTAGCGGGGGTCTATGAGCAGTTCTTC	CASSSGLAGVYEQFF
TRBV7-6	.	TRBJ1-1	.	TGTGCCAGCAGCTTAGTAGGGGGGACGAACACTGAAGCTTTCTTT	CASSLVGGTNTEAFF
TRBV18	TRBD1	TRBJ2-1	.	TGTGCCAGCTCCCTCGGGACAGGGCTGGGGAATGAGCAGTTCTTC	CASSLGTGLGNEQFF
TRBV28	TRBD1	TRBJ2-7	.	TGTGCCAGCAGGGACGGGACAGGGGGCGTTTACGAGCAGTACTTC	CASRDGTGGVYEQYF
TRBV5-4	TRBD2	TRBJ2-7	.	TGTGCCAGCAGCATACTAGCGGGAGGGGTCTCCGAGCAGTACTTC	CASSILAGGVSEQYF
TRBV28	.	TRBJ2-4	few	TGTGCCAGCAGTTTAGGTGCCGTGGGGGGACTAGCCAAAAACATTCAGTACTTC	CASSLGAVGGLAKNIQYF
TRBV15	TRBD2	TRBJ2-3	few	TGTGCCACCAGCAGAGATATGGGACTAGCGGGGGGGCCAGTCTCGGATACGCAGTATTTT	CATSRDMGLAGGPVSDTQYF
TRBV28	.	TRBJ2-3	few	TGTGCCAGCAGTTTAGGGACTCAAGATACGCAGTATTTT	CASSLGTQDTQYF
TRBV10-3	TRBD2	TRBJ2-1	.	TGTGCCACCGGTGAGCGGGAGAAAGACAATGAGCAGTTCTTC	CATGEREKDNEQFF
TRBV7-2	TRBD2	TRBJ2-5	.	TGTGCCAGCAGCTTATTCTTCTCCTCTAGCGGACAAGAGACCCAGTACTTC	CASSLFFSSSGQETQYF
TRBV7-2	.	TRBJ1-5	few	TGTGCCAGCAGCCCAACCCAGGTTCAGCCCCAGCATTTT	CASSPTQVQPQHF
TRBV4-3	.	TRBJ1-4	.	TGCGCCAGCAGCCAAGGCCTTTATGTTGAAAAACTGTTTTTT	CASSQGLYVEKLFF
TRBV10-3	.	TRBJ1-1	.	TGTGCCATCAGTGAGTCGTACGGCGGGCGAGAGGCTTTCTTT	CAISESYGGREAFF
TRBV5-6	.	TRBJ2-1	.	TGTGCCAGCAGCTTGGCCGGAGGGAATGAGCAGTTCTTC	CASSLAGGNEQFF
TRBV5-1	.	TRBJ1-1	few	TGCGCCAGCAGCTTCGGGACATCGGGCACTGAAGCTTTCTTT	CASSFGTSGTEAFF
TRBV5-1	.	TRBJ2-1	.	TGCGCCAGCAGCGACGCTAGCGTCGAGCAGTTCTTC	CASSDASVEQFF
TRBV25-1	.	TRBJ1-5	few	TGTGCCAGCCAGGGAAGCAATCAGCCCCAGCATTTT	CASQGSNQPQHF
TRBV5-1	.	TRBJ2-1	.	TGCGCCAGCAGCCGGCAGGCAGCTTACAATGAGCAGTTCTTC	CASSRQAAYNEQFF